One sample yielded the 29 T cell receptor beta chains listed below, sequenced in a study of shared clonotypes between healthy human individuals. Using immunoSEQ multiplex PCR, the repertoire was profiled, and TCRdb retains in-frame clones only, with some absent. The data show some 680,000 clones, around four fifths seen once. The specimen was memory CD4+ T cells sorted from blood. Stated subset: CD45RA-negative fraction. These receptors all stem from a woman aged 25 to 39 in good health.

The J gene is TRBJ2-2, the V gene TRBV9, with D possibly TRBD2 on 5 matching bases. The CDR3 totals 15 residues. Between the trimmed V and J ends, which lost 6 bases and 0 bases, there was a span of 12 bases. In germline, CDR1 is SGDLS, CDR2 YYNGEE. The CDR3: CASNPGGSNTGELFF. The CDR3 DNA sequence: TGTGCCAGCAATCCAGGCGGGTCGAACACCGGGGAGCTGTTTTTT.

This clone was seen only once. The V and J genes are TRBV6-1 and TRBJ2-7; a possible D gene is TRBD1 (5 bases). V gave up 2 bases and J gave up 0 bases, with 8 bases separating them. Germline V gene data show CDR1 as MNHNS and CDR2 as SASEGT. This CDR3 is built from 14 residues. CDR3 bases: TGTGCCAGCAGTGAACGCAGGGTCTCCTACGAGCAGTACTTC. Encoded protein: CASSERRVSYEQYF.

The chain couples TRBV5-4 to TRBJ2-7; 14 bases are shared with TRBD2. Trimming at V came to 4 bases and at J to 2 bases, leaving 2 bases not matched to a gene. Germline V gene sequence: CDR1 SGHNT, CDR2 YYREEE (reference sequence). This CDR3 is built from 15 residues. The CDR3, as DNA: TGTGCCAGCAGCGCGACTAGCGGGAGGGCCTACGAGCAGTACTTC. This codes for CASSATSGRAYEQYF.

This rearrangement joins TRBV7-9 to TRBJ1-5; D unclear. The germline V gene encodes CDR1 SEHNR and CDR2 FQNEAQ (reference sequence). Trimming left V 4 bases short and J 9 bases short, with 10 bases between. This CDR3 region has 12 residues. The CDR3 sequence is CASSSTTGPQHF. The CDR3 nucleotides read TGTGCCAGCAGCTCTACTACCGGGCCCCAGCATTTT.

This chain connects TRBV5-5 to TRBJ1-1, with a tentative D call TRBD1 (6 bases). Germline V gene lookup returns CDR1 SGHKS and CDR2 YYEKEE (reference sequence). The CDR3 loop spans 16 amino acids. V gave up 1 base and J gave up 5 bases, with 18 bases separating them. The CDR3 region is CASSLLDPQGLTEAFF. The CDR3 nucleotides are TGTGCCAGCAGCTTGTTGGACCCCCAGGGGTTAACTGAAGCTTTCTTT.

This clone was observed a handful of times. V is TRBV18 and J is TRBJ2-1, with 7 bases identical to TRBD1. The V gene's germline CDR1 is KGHSH and CDR2 LQKENI. Unmatched junction bases numbered 7, after V lost 4 bases and J lost 7 bases. This CDR3 is 14 amino acids long. The CDR3 region is CASSRTGWENEQFF. In nucleotides, the CDR3 is TGTGCCAGCTCACGGACAGGCTGGGAGAATGAGCAGTTCTTC.

The J gene is TRBJ2-1, the V gene TRBV5-5; 7 bases are a match to TRBD1. Germline V gene data show CDR1 as SGHKS and CDR2 as YYEKEE (reference sequence). With 4 bases clipped from V and 2 bases from J, the junction kept 6 bases outside the gene matches. This CDR3 is built from 15 residues. This CDR3 is CASSTGVSPYNEQFF. DNA of the CDR3: TGTGCCAGCAGCACAGGGGTATCGCCCTACAATGAGCAGTTCTTC.

The chain carries TRBV6-1 and TRBJ2-7; no clear D. Deletions cut 2 bases from V and 12 bases from J, with 17 bases between. There are 13 residues in the CDR3. CDR1 is MNHNS, CDR2 SASEGT, per germline. CDR3: CASSENAGSVLYF. The CDR3, as DNA: TGTGCCAGCAGTGAAAACGCCGGTTCCGTCTTGTACTTC.

This clone was counted between two and nine times. The chain couples TRBV11-3 to TRBJ1-1; D not resolved. This CDR3 region has 15 residues. The V and J ends lost 3 bases and 4 bases respectively, with 15 bases between them. Germline V gives CDR1 SGHNT, CDR2 YENEEA. This CDR3 reads CASSFLRGRSTEAFF. Written as DNA, the CDR3 is TGTGCCAGCAGCTTTTTGCGGGGAAGGAGCACTGAAGCTTTCTTT.

A note on this clone: It is likely a read error: a sequence one base away is far more abundant. This chain links TRBV4-1 with TRBJ2-5; unclear D gene. The CDR3 totals 11 residues. CDR1 is MGHRA and CDR2 is YSYEKL in the germline V gene. Trimming left V 3 bases short and J 1 base short, with 0 bases between. CDR3: CASSHQETQYF. The CDR3 DNA reads as TGCGCCAGCAGCCACCAAGAGACCCAGTACTTC.

The chain combines TRBV29-1 with TRBJ2-1; TRBD1 or TRBD2 may be the D gene (5 bases each). The CDR3 contains 15 residues. V was clipped by 0 bases and J by 2 bases, with 11 bases between them. The germline CDR1 and CDR2 sequences are SQVTM and ANQGSEA. This CDR3 is CSVEEGRGPYNEQFF. CDR3 coding DNA: TGCAGCGTTGAAGAGGGAAGGGGACCCTACAATGAGCAGTTCTTC.

The J gene is TRBJ1-5, the V gene TRBV6-5; 7 nucleotides match TRBD1. The germline gives CDR1 MNHEY, CDR2 SVGAGI. The ends lost 2 bases at V and 7 bases at J; junction bases unmatched: 5. The CDR3 runs to 14 residues. CDR3 protein: CASSYQTGRQPQHF. CDR3 nucleotide sequence: TGTGCCAGCAGTTACCAGACAGGGCGGCAGCCCCAGCATTTT.

This clone appeared many times. This rearrangement joins TRBV5-1 to TRBJ1-5; 7 bases fit TRBD1. Unmatched junction bases numbered 6, after V lost 4 bases and J lost 5 bases. This CDR3 has 14 amino acids. Germline-derived CDR1 and CDR2 are SGHRS and YFSETQ. CDR3 nucleotides: TGCGCCAGCAGCCCGGGGACAGCCGATCAGCCCCAGCATTTT. It yields the protein CASSPGTADQPQHF.

This clone was seen only a few times. CDR3 in amino acids: CASSDQRQQETQYF. Here the CDR3 DNA reads TGTGCCAGCAGTGACCAGCGACAGCAAGAGACCCAGTACTTC. This rearrangement joins TRBV25-1 to TRBJ2-5; TRBD1 is a possible D gene (5 bases). CDR1 MGHDK and CDR2 SYGVNS come from the germline V gene. V gave up 3 bases and J gave up 2 bases, with 10 bases separating them. The CDR3 length is 14 residues.

The chain couples TRBV4-2 to TRBJ1-2, with D perhaps matching TRBD1 (5 bases). Germline V gene sequence: CDR1 LGHNA, CDR2 YNFKEQ. There are 15 residues in the CDR3. Trimming took 4 bases from V and 2 from J, leaving 14 bases between them. The CDR3 spells CASSRDPAGNYGYTF. In DNA, the CDR3 is TGTGCCAGCAGCCGGGACCCGGCAGGGAACTATGGCTACACCTTC.

The genes are TRBV27 and TRBJ2-7, with TRBD2 matching 8 bases. The junction had 8 bases not matched to a gene; V was cut back by 8 bases and J by 2 bases. The germline gives CDR1 MNHEY, CDR2 SMNVEV (reference sequence). The CDR3 loop spans 14 amino acids. In nucleotides, the CDR3 is TGTGCCAGCCATTCGACTAGCGCTACCTACGAGCAGTACTTC. It encodes CASHSTSATYEQYF.

This clone was found a few times. This rearrangement joins TRBV5-1 to TRBJ2-7, with D perhaps matching TRBD1 (5 bases). Trimming pared 4 bases from V and 5 bases from J, leaving 13 bases between. This CDR3 is 13 amino acids long. Germline CDR1 is SGHRS and CDR2 is YFSETQ. CDR3 DNA: TGCGCCAGCAGCCAGGGTGGGGCTAACGAGCAGTACTTC. Amino acids: CASSQGGANEQYF.

Many counts were recorded for this clone. This chain links TRBV20-1 with TRBJ2-1; TRBD2 is a possible D gene (6 bases). Germline-derived CDR1 and CDR2 are DFQATT and SNEGSKA (reference sequence). The CDR3 length is 11 residues. The CDR3 sequence: CSHFSGNEQFF. CDR3 nucleotide sequence: TGCAGCCATTTTAGCGGAAATGAGCAGTTCTTC.

This clone was found a few times. J is TRBJ2-7 and V is TRBV10-3; 9 positions agree with TRBD2. Germline trimming cut 2 bases from V and 0 bases from J; bases unmatched to any gene: 8. In germline, CDR1 is ENHRY, CDR2 SYGVKD. The CDR3 spans 17 residues. CDR3 region: CAISEALAGDRSYEQYF. The CDR3 DNA is TGTGCCATCAGTGAGGCGTTAGCGGGAGACCGCTCCTACGAGCAGTACTTC.

This clone was observed a handful of times. The chain has TRBV4-1 and TRBJ1-5; D not certain. Between the trimmed V and J ends, which lost 0 bases and 6 bases, there was a span of 12 bases. Germline V lookup: CDR1 MGHRA, CDR2 YSYEKL. This CDR3 spans 15 amino acids. The CDR3 nucleotides are TGCGCCAGCAGCCAAGATCGGTCAACGGGTCAGCCCCAGCATTTT. The encoded protein is CASSQDRSTGQPQHF.

V and J are TRBV5-1 and TRBJ1-3; TRBD1 is a possible D gene (6 bases). CDR1 is SGHRS and CDR2 is YFSETQ in the germline V gene. This CDR3 region has 17 residues. Trimming pared 2 bases from V and 3 bases from J, leaving 18 bases between. The CDR3 nucleotides read TGCGCCAGCAGCTTTGGGGCGCGGGGGCTCGGTGGAAACACCATATATTTT. Translation gives CASSFGARGLGGNTIYF.

This clone has ten or more counts. As DNA, the CDR3 is TGCGCCAGCTCCAGCGCGTCGAACACCGGGGAGCTGTTTTTT. As protein: CASSSASNTGELFF. The V and J genes are TRBV5-1 and TRBJ2-2; D gene ambiguous. The CDR3 runs to 14 residues. The V end lost 7 bases, the J end lost 0 bases, and 10 bases lay between the germline ends. Germline V gene data show CDR1 as SGHRS and CDR2 as YFSETQ.

J is TRBJ2-5 and V is TRBV7-7, with TRBD1 identical over 8 bases. Germline V CDR1 and CDR2: SSHAT, FNYEAQ (reference sequence). The CDR3 totals 13 residues. The junction had 6 bases not matched to a gene; V was cut back by 5 bases and J by 7 bases. As DNA, the CDR3 is TGTGCCAGCAGCCCACAGGGGGTAGCGACCCAGTACTTC. It encodes CASSPQGVATQYF. Full variable domain (missing parts from reference TRBV7-7 and TRBJ2-5): GAGVSQSPRYKVTKRGQDVTLRCDPISSHATLYWYQQALGQGPEFLTYFNYEAQPDKSGLPSDRFSAERPEGSISTLTIQRTEQRDSAMYRCASSPQGVATQYFGPGTRLLVL.

There are many counts of this clone. The V gene is TRBV30, the J gene TRBJ2-6; 7 nucleotides align to TRBD2. This CDR3 contains 18 residues. With V trimmed by 0 bases and J by 2 bases, 10 bases remained unmatched. Germline V CDR1 and CDR2: GTSNPN, SVGIG (reference sequence). In DNA, the CDR3 is TGTGCCTGGAGTGTATCCGGGGAGGGGCTAGCTGGGGCCAACGTCCTGACTTTC. Protein sequence: CAWSVSGEGLAGANVLTF. Full variable domain (remainder filled in from reference TRBV30 and TRBJ2-6): SQTIHQWPATLVQPVGSPLSLECTVEGTSNPNLYWYRQAAGRGLQLLFYSVGIGQISSEVPQNLSASRPQDRQFILSSKKLLLSDSGFYLCAWSVSGEGLAGANVLTFGAGSRLTVL.

The chain joins TRBV11-1 to TRBJ2-3, with TRBD2 matching 10 bases. J lost 4 bases, V lost 5 bases, and 6 bases had no gene match. Germline CDR1 and CDR2: SGHAT and FQDESV (reference sequence). This CDR3 spans 15 amino acids. The CDR3 sequence: CASSLPAGGPDTQYF. Here the CDR3 DNA reads TGTGCCAGCAGCCTACCAGCGGGAGGGCCAGATACGCAGTATTTT.

J is TRBJ1-2 and V is TRBV5-1; D is ambiguous. V was cut by 1 base and J by 1 base, with 5 bases left in between. The CDR3 is made up of 13 amino acids. Germline lookup yields CDR1 SGHRS and CDR2 YFSETQ. The CDR3 loop reads CASSLTNNYGYTF. The DNA for the CDR3 is TGCGCCAGCAGCTTGACAAATAACTATGGCTACACCTTC. Full variable domain (remainder filled in from reference TRBV5-1 and TRBJ1-2): KAGVTQTPRYLIKTRGQQVTLSCSPISGHRSVSWYQQTPGQGLQFLFEYFSETQRNKGNFPGRFSGRQFSNSRSEMNVSTLELGDSALYLCASSLTNNYGYTFGSGTRLTVV.

The chain has TRBV2 and TRBJ1-2; 8 bases line up with TRBD1. Germline V gene lookup returns CDR1 SNHLY and CDR2 FYNNEI. The J segment lost 4 bases and the V segment lost 4 bases, leaving 5 bases of the junction unmatched. This CDR3 spans 14 amino acids. The CDR3 here is CASSVGTGGYGYTF. DNA of the CDR3: TGTGCCAGCAGTGTAGGGACAGGAGGCTATGGCTACACCTTC.

A few counts support this clone. V and J are TRBV5-6 and TRBJ2-7, with 7 bases lining up with TRBD1. Losses at the gene ends were 4 bases for V and 2 bases for J; bases not matched to a gene: 9. Germline V gene sequence: CDR1 SGHDT, CDR2 YYEEEE. The CDR3 extends over 15 amino acids. The CDR3 reads CASSETDRPPYEQYF. The CDR3 DNA sequence: TGTGCCAGCAGCGAGACGGACAGGCCCCCCTACGAGCAGTACTTC.

The V gene is TRBV11-2, the J gene TRBJ1-2, with D maybe TRBD1 (5 bases). Germline lookup yields CDR1 SGHAT and CDR2 FQNNGV. The CDR3 extends over 14 amino acids. With 3 bases removed from V and 6 bases from J, the gap between germline ends came to 14 bases. The CDR3 spells CASSFMGGGDGYTF. CDR3 coding DNA: TGTGCCAGCAGCTTTATGGGGGGTGGTGATGGCTACACCTTC. Filled out from reference TRBV11-2 and TRBJ1-2, the complete variable domain reads EAGVAQSPRYKIIEKRQSVAFWCNPISGHATLYWYQQILGQGPKLLIQFQNNGVVDDSQLPKDRFSAERLKGVDSTLKIQPAKLEDSAVYLCASSFMGGGDGYTFGSGTRLTVV.